This T cell receptor (beta chain) emerged from a study of T-cell memory formation after mild COVID-19. UMIs and sample barcodes were carried by the TCR alpha and TCR beta cDNA libraries that 5'RACE produced using constant-segment primers. TCRdb fed the 5' RACE reads into MiXCR, producing one record per CDR3 protein. The sample has about 290,000 distinct CDR3 sequences, about a sixth seen once. CDR1 is MNHEY, CDR2 SVGEGT, per germline. V lost 3 bases to trimming and J lost 12 bases, with 18 bases between them. The CDR3 spans 14 residues. The study's findings and limits: Clones that contracted from day 15 to 85 had balanced CD4/CD8; later expanders were CD4+ biased.

This clonotype came up many times. Its antigen is undetermined. The sequence was obtained from a man aged 18 to 29 who had mild COVID-19 (a few samples of this study predate the infection). Cell type and time point are not known. The rearrangement joins TRBV6-2 or TRBV6-3 to TRBJ2-1; D not resolved. Sequencing was done on a sample of PBMCs or a T cell subset sorted from them (not recorded which). CDR3 residues: CASSYTTDHPRQFF. In nucleotides, the CDR3 is TGTGCCAGCAGTTATACAACGGATCACCCTCGGCAGTTCTTC.